This T cell receptor (beta chain) was identified in a study of cytomegalovirus exposure and HLA in healthy donors. The study's findings and limits: In a later analysis, HLA-associated beta chains showed higher expansion and lower generation probabilities than comparable chains. Per a prior analysis, the majority of TCR beta V segments were productive roughly 87% or roughly 30% of the time.

The CDR3 contains 13 residues. Germline CDR1 and CDR2: SEHNR and FQNEAQ (reference sequence). This PCR relied on a set of 60 Vbeta primers and 13 Jbeta primers. Data came from immunoSEQ multiplex PCR; TCRdb stores just in-frame clones and leaves some out. The sample includes approximately 37,000 clones. Of note for this clone: The antigen remains unidentified.

The chain couples TRBV7-9 to TRBJ2-7, with TRBD1 identical over 7 bases. Near its end, the DNA agrees better with TRBJ2-5, so the J call may be wrong. The receptor was derived from a human donor in good health. The sample consisted of PBMCs. The CDR3 DNA reads TGTGCCAGCAGCTCGACAGGGTACGCGACCCAGTACTTC. It translates to CASSSTGYATQYF.